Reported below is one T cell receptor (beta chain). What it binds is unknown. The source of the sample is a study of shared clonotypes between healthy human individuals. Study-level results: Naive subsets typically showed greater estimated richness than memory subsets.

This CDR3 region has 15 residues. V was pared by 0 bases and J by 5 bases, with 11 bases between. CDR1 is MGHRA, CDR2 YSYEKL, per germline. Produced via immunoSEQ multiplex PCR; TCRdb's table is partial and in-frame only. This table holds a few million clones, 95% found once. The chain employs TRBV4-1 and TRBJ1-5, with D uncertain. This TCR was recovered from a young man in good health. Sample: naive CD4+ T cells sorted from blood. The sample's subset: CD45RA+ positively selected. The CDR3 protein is CASSQDLQAYQPQHF. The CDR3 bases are TGCGCCAGCAGCCAAGATCTGCAAGCTTATCAGCCCCAGCATTTT.